The rows below give T cell receptor beta chains drawn from one sample of a study of beta chain features in type 1 diabetes. TCRdb's copy holds only in-frame clones and misses some; the assay was immunoSEQ multiplex PCR. This table has some 240,000 clones, about a sixth appearing once. Sequenced material: naive CD4+ T cells from blood. Receptors originate from a man between 25 and 39 years old with type 1 diabetes. Both conserved end residues are part of each CDR3. Fields, in order: clone size, V gene, J gene, D gene, CDR3 DNA, CDR3 protein. The D gene is left open where the match is weak. Expanded clones get a size class; other rows say once, few or many, or leave the size out.

size: few
V: TRBV29-1
J: TRBJ2-6
D: -
DNA: TGCAGCGTGGGTGAAGCTGGGGCCAACGTCCTGACTTTC
CDR3: CSVGEAGANVLTF

size: few
V: TRBV4-1
J: TRBJ2-1
D: -
DNA: TGCGCCAGCAGCCAAGAAGGATGGGGGCAGTTCTTC
CDR3: CASSQEGWGQFF

size: few
V: TRBV29-1
J: TRBJ2-1
D: TRBD2
DNA: TGCAGCGCACGGGGAGGGACTAGCACCAATGAGCAGTTCTTC
CDR3: CSARGGTSTNEQFF

size: -
V: TRBV5-1
J: TRBJ1-2
D: -
DNA: TGCGCCAGCAGCTTATCAGGGGACGGCTACACCTTC
CDR3: CASSLSGDGYTF

size: -
V: TRBV30
J: TRBJ2-5
D: -
DNA: TGTGCCTGGAGTGTACAATATGTAAGGGAGACCCAGTACTTC
CDR3: CAWSVQYVRETQYF

size: -
V: TRBV29-1
J: TRBJ2-7
D: -
DNA: TGCAGCGTTGGCGGTAAGGCGGACGGTGGGTCCGAGCAGTACTTC
CDR3: CSVGGKADGGSEQYF

size: -
V: TRBV28
J: TRBJ2-6
D: -
DNA: TGTGCCAGCAGTTTGGGAGGCTCTGGGGCCAACGTCCTGACTTTC
CDR3: CASSLGGSGANVLTF

size: -
V: TRBV9
J: TRBJ2-2
D: -
DNA: TGTGCCAGCAGCTCTAACTCTTTCGGGGAGCTGTTTTTT
CDR3: CASSSNSFGELFF

size: -
V: TRBV4-1
J: TRBJ2-7
D: -
DNA: TGCGCCAGCAGCGGAACAGGTAGAACCTACGAGCAGTACTTC
CDR3: CASSGTGRTYEQYF

size: -
V: TRBV5-1
J: TRBJ2-3
D: TRBD2
DNA: TGCGCCAGCAGCTCCGGGCTAGCGGGAGGAATCGCAGATACGCAGTATTTT
CDR3: CASSSGLAGGIADTQYF

size: few
V: TRBV25-1
J: TRBJ2-7
D: TRBD1
DNA: TGTGCCAGCAGCCCAACAGGGGTCCACGAGCAGTACTTC
CDR3: CASSPTGVHEQYF

size: few
V: TRBV15
J: TRBJ1-3
D: -
DNA: TGTGCCACCAGCAGAGCGGTGGAGGACACCATATATTTT
CDR3: CATSRAVEDTIYF

size: -
V: TRBV5-4
J: TRBJ2-1
D: -
DNA: TGTGCCAGCAGCCAGATCTACAGGGGGGGTGAGCAGTTCTTC
CDR3: CASSQIYRGGEQFF

size: -
V: TRBV6-5
J: TRBJ2-7
D: TRBD1
DNA: TGTGCCAGCAGTGCCCGGACAGGGGCGCAGGGCGAGCAGTACTTC
CDR3: CASSARTGAQGEQYF

size: -
V: TRBV7-2
J: TRBJ2-3
D: TRBD1
DNA: TGTGCCAGCAGCTTAGGACAGGGGGCGGCAGATACGCAGTATTTT
CDR3: CASSLGQGAADTQYF

size: -
V: TRBV30
J: TRBJ2-5
D: TRBD2
DNA: TGTGCCTGGAGCCTCGGCCCGGGGGGAATCGTCGGGGAGACCCAGTACTTC
CDR3: CAWSLGPGGIVGETQYF

size: -
V: TRBV28
J: TRBJ1-1
D: TRBD1
DNA: TGTGCCAGCAGTTTACCCCGACAGGGGCACACTGAAGCTTTCTTT
CDR3: CASSLPRQGHTEAFF

size: -
V: TRBV30
J: TRBJ2-4
D: -
DNA: TGTGCCTGGACGCCTTGGAGTGGAAACATTCAGTACTTC
CDR3: CAWTPWSGNIQYF

size: -
V: TRBV29-1
J: TRBJ2-3
D: TRBD2
DNA: TGCAGCGTTGGCGGGAGGGCCGCAGATACGCAGTATTTT
CDR3: CSVGGRAADTQYF

size: -
V: TRBV5-1
J: TRBJ2-1
D: -
DNA: TGCGCCAGCAGCCTGGATAGAAATGAGCAGTTCTTC
CDR3: CASSLDRNEQFF

size: few
V: TRBV7-9
J: TRBJ2-1
D: -
DNA: TGTGCCAGCAGCCCACCTAGACAGTTATACTCCTACAATGAGCAGTTCTTC
CDR3: CASSPPRQLYSYNEQFF

size: few
V: TRBV9
J: TRBJ1-1
D: TRBD1
DNA: TGTGCCAGCAGCGTGGACAGGGGTGAAACTGAAGCTTTCTTT
CDR3: CASSVDRGETEAFF

size: few
V: TRBV29-1
J: TRBJ2-3
D: TRBD2
DNA: TGCAGCTCAACAGGACTAGCGGGTTCGATAGATACGCAGTATTTT
CDR3: CSSTGLAGSIDTQYF

size: -
V: TRBV25-1
J: TRBJ2-3
D: -
DNA: TGTGCCAGCAGTGAATTGGGCAGATCAGATACGCAGTATTTT
CDR3: CASSELGRSDTQYF

size: few
V: TRBV30
J: TRBJ2-2
D: -
DNA: TGTGCCTGGAGTGTCCGGGGGGAGCTGTTTTTT
CDR3: CAWSVRGELFF

size: -
V: TRBV4-2
J: TRBJ2-5
D: -
DNA: TGTGCCAGCAGCCAAAGCTACAGGGAACAAGAGACCCAGTACTTC
CDR3: CASSQSYREQETQYF

size: few
V: TRBV29-1
J: TRBJ2-2
D: -
DNA: TGCAGCGGCGCATTGGGCGGGGAGCTGTTTTTT
CDR3: CSGALGGELFF

size: -
V: TRBV7-2
J: TRBJ2-5
D: -
DNA: TGTGCCAGCAGCTTATTCGCCAGCACCGAAGAGACCCAGTACTTC
CDR3: CASSLFASTEETQYF

size: -
V: TRBV29-1
J: TRBJ1-1
D: -
DNA: TGCAGCGTTAAGGGGATGAACACTGAAGCTTTCTTT
CDR3: CSVKGMNTEAFF

size: few
V: TRBV29-1
J: TRBJ2-3
D: TRBD1
DNA: TGCAGCGGCTTACCGGGACAGGGTGCAGATACGCAGTATTTT
CDR3: CSGLPGQGADTQYF

size: few
V: TRBV11-2
J: TRBJ1-4
D: -
DNA: TGTGCCAGCAGCTTAAAGGCGGATGAAAAACTGTTTTTT
CDR3: CASSLKADEKLFF

size: -
V: TRBV7-2
J: TRBJ2-4
D: -
DNA: TGTGCCAGCAGCTTAGTGATCCCGGCGTCGAACATTCAGTACTTC
CDR3: CASSLVIPASNIQYF

size: -
V: TRBV18
J: TRBJ2-3
D: -
DNA: TGTGCCAGCTCACCTCGGACAGCCACAGATACGCAGTATTTT
CDR3: CASSPRTATDTQYF

size: few
V: TRBV7-9
J: TRBJ2-3
D: TRBD2
DNA: TGTGCCAGCAGCTGGAATAGCGGGACCTTCACAGATACGCAGTATTTT
CDR3: CASSWNSGTFTDTQYF

size: -
V: TRBV10-3
J: TRBJ2-7
D: -
DNA: TGTGCCATCAGTCGCAGGGACACCTCCTACGAGCAGTACTTC
CDR3: CAISRRDTSYEQYF

size: -
V: TRBV29-1
J: TRBJ2-1
D: -
DNA: TGCAGCGGTGAGGGCCCCGCTTACAATGAGCAGTTCTTC
CDR3: CSGEGPAYNEQFF

size: few
V: TRBV28
J: TRBJ1-2
D: TRBD1
DNA: TGTGCCAGCAGCCCGGCGGGACAGGGGCGCGACTATGGCTACACCTTC
CDR3: CASSPAGQGRDYGYTF

size: -
V: TRBV10-3
J: TRBJ2-7
D: -
DNA: TGTGCCATCAGTGAAGAGGGGACGGGCGAGCAGTACTTC
CDR3: CAISEEGTGEQYF